A single sample is the source of the 6 T cell receptor beta chains below, sequenced in a study of regulatory T cells in long-lasting Graves disease. Documented time point: newly diagnosed GD, antithyroid drugs for less than 3 months. Generation of the TCR library employed RNA extracted from PBMCs. TCR beta libraries were built with iRepertoire HTBI primers and Arm-PCR of CDR3 regions. TCRdb itself ran the multiplex PCR reads through MiXCR, one entry per CDR3 protein. The sample carries hundreds of thousands of distinct CDR3 sequences, approximately 13% recorded once. In addition, the sample was reused for a study of T cells in Graves' hyperthyroidism and ophthalmopathy.

The sample in question was peripheral blood mononuclear cells (PBMCs), obtained at new diagnosis, from a patient treated with antithyroid drugs. These receptors all stem from a young man with Graves disease.

This chain joins TRBV6-1 and TRBJ1-2; D call uncertain. V shed 0 bases and J shed 8 bases, with 19 bases lying between them. This CDR3 is 16 amino acids long. Germline CDR1 reads MNHNS; CDR2 reads SASEGT. The CDR3 region is CASSEARVAGSYGYTF. DNA for the CDR3: TGTGCCAGCAGTGAAGCGCGGGTCGCGGGGTCATACGGCTACACCTTC.

The table lists this clonotype with many counts. This chain joins TRBV3-1 and TRBJ2-3, with 16 bases aligning to TRBD2. In germline, CDR1 is LGHDT, CDR2 YNNKEL (reference sequence). The CDR3 runs to 19 residues. Unmatched junction bases numbered 12, after V lost 3 bases and J lost 6 bases. Written as DNA, the CDR3 is TGTGCCAGCAGCCAGGTCCCGGGACTAGCGGGAGGGCCAGCGGATACGCAGTATTTT. This codes for CASSQVPGLAGGPADTQYF.

This clonotype was seen many times. The chain is built from TRBV10-3 and TRBJ2-5, with TRBD1 as a possible D gene (5 bases). The CDR3 runs 13 residues. In germline, CDR1 is ENHRY, CDR2 SYGVKD. V was clipped by 6 bases and J by 1 base, with 9 bases between them. The CDR3 reads CAISRASQETQYF. In DNA form, the CDR3 reads TGTGCCATCAGCAGGGCTAGCCAAGAGACCCAGTACTTC.

Worth noting for this clonotype: One base away lies a much larger clone, so this may be a sequencing read error. This chain uses TRBV12-3 or TRBV12-4 with TRBJ2-7; TRBD2 agrees at 9 bases. Trimming cost V 4 bases and J 7 bases; bases outside gene matches: 17. This CDR3 comprises 17 residues. This chain's CDR3 is CASSYARLAGGSNEQYF. CDR3 in DNA: TGTGCCAGCAGTTACGCTAGGTTGGCGGGAGGGTCCAATGAGCAGTACTTC.

About this clonotype itself: Possible read error: a much larger clone is one base away. The chain carries TRBV27 and TRBJ1-6; TRBD1 matches at 10 bases. The CDR3 covers 16 residues. Germline CDR1 and CDR2: MNHEY and SMNVEV (reference sequence). Written as DNA, the CDR3 is TGTGTCAGCAGTTTACGACAGGGGGCGTTCGGTTCACCCCTCCACTTT. Its protein is CVSSLRQGAFGSPLHF.

This clonotype showed up many times. The V gene is TRBV30, the J gene TRBJ2-7, with 9 positions matching TRBD1. Losses at the gene ends were 0 bases for V and 0 bases for J; bases not matched to a gene: 0. The CDR3 contains 14 residues. CDR1 is GTSNPN and CDR2 is SVGIG in the germline V gene (reference sequence). For the CDR3, the DNA is TGTGCCTGGAGTGTGGGACAGGGCTCCTACGAGCAGTACTTC. Protein product: CAWSVGQGSYEQYF. Full variable domain (missing parts from reference TRBV30 and TRBJ2-7): SQTIHQWPATLVQPVGSPLSLECTVEGTSNPNLYWYRQAAGRGLQLLFYSVGIGQISSEVPQNLSASRPQDRQFILSSKKLLLSDSGFYLCAWSVGQGSYEQYFGPGTRLTVT.